The clone carrying this TCR beta chain was recorded at least ten times. Its antigen is not known. This entry comes from a study of early T cells in non-severe SARS-CoV-2 infection. Whole-study context: Unpaired chains resulted from sequencing bulk RNA of unsorted whole blood.

Trimming at V came to 1 base and at J to 2 bases, leaving 7 bases not matched to a gene. The CDR3 length is 16 residues. CDR1 is SGHRS and CDR2 is YFSETQ in the germline V gene. Attachment of unique molecular identifiers was made to individual cDNA molecules. TCRdb re-derived calls from the 5' RACE reads in MiXCR, one entry per CDR3 protein. In the table there are some 45,000 distinct CDR3 sequences, roughly 4.5% of which are singletons. Findings of the study overall: Matches to VDJdb favored anti-spike CD8 responses and missed private and CD4 specificities.

Sequencing was carried out using whole blood. This sequence joins TRBV5-1 and TRBJ2-3; TRBD2 matches at 7 bases. This sequence originates from an adult who was a healthcare worker with PCR-confirmed SARS-CoV-2 infection or an uninfected control (not recorded which). The CDR3 protein is CASSLFGGRITDTQYF. The CDR3 nucleotides read TGCGCCAGCAGCTTGTTCGGCGGGAGAATCACAGATACGCAGTATTTT.